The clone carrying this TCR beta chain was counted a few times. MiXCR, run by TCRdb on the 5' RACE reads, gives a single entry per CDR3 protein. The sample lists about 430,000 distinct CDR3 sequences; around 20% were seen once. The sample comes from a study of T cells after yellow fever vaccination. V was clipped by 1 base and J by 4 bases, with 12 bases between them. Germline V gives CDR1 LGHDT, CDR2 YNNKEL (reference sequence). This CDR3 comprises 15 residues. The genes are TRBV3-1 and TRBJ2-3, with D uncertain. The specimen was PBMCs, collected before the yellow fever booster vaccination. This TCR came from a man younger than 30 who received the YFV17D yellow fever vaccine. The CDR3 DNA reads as TGTGCCAGCAGCCAAGGGGGTCTCGTTCCAGATACGCAGTATTTT. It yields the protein CASSQGGLVPDTQYF.